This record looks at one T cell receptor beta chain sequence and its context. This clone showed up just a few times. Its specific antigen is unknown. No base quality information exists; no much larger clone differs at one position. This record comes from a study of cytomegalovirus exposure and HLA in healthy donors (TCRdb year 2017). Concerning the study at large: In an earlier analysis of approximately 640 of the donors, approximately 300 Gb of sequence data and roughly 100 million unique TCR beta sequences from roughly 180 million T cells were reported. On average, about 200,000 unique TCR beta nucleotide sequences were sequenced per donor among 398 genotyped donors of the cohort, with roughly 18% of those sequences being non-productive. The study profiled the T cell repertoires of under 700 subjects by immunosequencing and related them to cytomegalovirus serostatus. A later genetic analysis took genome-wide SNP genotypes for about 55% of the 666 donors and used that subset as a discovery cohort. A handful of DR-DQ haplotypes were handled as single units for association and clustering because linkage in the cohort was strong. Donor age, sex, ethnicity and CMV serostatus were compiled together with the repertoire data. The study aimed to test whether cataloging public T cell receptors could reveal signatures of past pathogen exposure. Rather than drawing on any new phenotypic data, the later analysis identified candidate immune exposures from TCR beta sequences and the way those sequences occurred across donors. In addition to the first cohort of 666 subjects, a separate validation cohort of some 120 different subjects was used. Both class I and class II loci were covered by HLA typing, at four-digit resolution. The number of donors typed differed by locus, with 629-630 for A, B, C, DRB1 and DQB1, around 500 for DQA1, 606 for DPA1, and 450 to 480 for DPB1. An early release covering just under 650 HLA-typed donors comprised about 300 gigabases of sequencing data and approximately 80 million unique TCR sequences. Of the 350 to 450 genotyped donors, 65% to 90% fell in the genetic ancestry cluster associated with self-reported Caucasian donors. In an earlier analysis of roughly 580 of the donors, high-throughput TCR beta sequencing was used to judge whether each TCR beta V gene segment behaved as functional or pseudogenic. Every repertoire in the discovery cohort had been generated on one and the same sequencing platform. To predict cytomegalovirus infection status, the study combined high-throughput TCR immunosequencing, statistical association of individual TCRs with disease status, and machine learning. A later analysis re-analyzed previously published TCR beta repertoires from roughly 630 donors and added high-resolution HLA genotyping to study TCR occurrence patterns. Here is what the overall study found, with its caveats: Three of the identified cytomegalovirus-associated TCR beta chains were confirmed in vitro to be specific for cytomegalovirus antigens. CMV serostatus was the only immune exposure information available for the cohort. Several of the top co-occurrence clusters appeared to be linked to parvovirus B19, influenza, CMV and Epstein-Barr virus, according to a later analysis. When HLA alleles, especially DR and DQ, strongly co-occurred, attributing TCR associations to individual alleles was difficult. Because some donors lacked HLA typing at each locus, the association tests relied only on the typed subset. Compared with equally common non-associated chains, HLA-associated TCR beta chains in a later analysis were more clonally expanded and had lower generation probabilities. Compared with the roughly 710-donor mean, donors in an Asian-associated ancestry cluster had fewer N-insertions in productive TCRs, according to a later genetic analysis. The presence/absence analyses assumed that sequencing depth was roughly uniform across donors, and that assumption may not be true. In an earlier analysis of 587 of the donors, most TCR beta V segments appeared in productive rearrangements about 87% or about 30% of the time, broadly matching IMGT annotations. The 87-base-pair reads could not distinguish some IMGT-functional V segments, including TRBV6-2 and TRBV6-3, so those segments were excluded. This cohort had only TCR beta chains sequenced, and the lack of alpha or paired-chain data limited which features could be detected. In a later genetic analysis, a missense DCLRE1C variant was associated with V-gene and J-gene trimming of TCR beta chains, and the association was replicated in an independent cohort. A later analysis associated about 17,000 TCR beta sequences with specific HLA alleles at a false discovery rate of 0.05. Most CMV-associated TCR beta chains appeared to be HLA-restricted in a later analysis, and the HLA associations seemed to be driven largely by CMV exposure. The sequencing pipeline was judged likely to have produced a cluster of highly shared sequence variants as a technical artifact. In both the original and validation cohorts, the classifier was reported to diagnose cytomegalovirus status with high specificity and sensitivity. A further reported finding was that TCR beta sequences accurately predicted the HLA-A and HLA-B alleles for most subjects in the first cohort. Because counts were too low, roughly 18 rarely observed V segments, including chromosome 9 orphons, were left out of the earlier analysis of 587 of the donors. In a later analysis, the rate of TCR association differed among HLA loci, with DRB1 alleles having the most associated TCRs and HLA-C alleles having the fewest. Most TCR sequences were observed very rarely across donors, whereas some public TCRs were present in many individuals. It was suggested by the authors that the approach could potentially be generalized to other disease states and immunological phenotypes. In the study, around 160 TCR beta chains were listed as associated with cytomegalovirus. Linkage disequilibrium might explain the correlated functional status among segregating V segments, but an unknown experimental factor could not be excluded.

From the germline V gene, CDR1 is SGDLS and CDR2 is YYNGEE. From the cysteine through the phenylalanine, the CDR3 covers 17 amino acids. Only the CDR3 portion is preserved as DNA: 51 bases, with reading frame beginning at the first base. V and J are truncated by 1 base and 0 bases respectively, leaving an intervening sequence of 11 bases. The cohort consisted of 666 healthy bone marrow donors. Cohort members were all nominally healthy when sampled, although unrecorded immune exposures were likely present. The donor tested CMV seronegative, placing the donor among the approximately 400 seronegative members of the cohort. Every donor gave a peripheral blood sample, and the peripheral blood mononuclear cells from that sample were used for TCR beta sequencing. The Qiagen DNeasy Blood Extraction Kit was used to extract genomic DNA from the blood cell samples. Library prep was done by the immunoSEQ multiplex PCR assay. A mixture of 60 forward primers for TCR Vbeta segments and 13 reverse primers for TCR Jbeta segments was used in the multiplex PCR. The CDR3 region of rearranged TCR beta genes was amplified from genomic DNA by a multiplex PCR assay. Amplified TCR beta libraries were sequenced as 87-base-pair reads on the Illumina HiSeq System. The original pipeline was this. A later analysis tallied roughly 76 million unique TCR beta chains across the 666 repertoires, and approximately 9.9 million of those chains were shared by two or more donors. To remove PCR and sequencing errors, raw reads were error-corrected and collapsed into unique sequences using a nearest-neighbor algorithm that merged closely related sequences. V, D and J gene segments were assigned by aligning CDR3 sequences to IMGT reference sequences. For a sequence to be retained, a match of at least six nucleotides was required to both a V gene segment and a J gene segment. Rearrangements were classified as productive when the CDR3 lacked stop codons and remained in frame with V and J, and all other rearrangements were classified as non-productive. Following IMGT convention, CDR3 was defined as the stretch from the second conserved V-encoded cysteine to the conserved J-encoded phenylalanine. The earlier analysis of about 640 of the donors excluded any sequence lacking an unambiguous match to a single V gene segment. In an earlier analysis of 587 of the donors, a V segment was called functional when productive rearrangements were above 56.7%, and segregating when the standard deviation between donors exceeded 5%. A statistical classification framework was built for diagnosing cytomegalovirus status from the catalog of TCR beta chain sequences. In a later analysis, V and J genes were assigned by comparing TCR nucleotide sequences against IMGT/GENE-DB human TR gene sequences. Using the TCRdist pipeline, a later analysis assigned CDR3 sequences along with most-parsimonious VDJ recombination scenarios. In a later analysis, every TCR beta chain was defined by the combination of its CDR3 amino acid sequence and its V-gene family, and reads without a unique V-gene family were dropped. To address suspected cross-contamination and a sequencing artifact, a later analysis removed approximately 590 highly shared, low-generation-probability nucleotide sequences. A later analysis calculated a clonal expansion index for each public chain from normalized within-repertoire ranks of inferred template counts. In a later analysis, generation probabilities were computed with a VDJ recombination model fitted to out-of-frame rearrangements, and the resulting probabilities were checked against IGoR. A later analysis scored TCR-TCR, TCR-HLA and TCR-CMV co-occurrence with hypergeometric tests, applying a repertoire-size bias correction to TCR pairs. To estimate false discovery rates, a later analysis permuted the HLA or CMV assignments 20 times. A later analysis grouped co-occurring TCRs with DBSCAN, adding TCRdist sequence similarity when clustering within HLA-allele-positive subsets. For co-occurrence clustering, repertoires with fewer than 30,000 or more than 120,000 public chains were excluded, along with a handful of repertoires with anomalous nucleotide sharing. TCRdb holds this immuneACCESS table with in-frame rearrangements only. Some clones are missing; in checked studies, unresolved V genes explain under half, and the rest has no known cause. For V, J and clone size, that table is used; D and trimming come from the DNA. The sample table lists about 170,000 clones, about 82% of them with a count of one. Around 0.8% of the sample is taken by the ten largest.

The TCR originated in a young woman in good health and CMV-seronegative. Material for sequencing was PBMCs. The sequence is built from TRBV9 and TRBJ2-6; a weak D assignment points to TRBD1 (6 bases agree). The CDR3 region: CASSVTIGGSGANVLTF. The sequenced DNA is TGTGCCAGCAGCGTAACTATAGGGGGCTCTGGGGCCAACGTCCTGACTTTC.